The next 16 T cell receptor beta chains were all read from a single sample in a study of blood T cell repertoires in COVID-19. Sequenced by immunoSEQ multiplex PCR; TCRdb stores in-frame clones only, minus some. Here the sample spans 95,000 to 150,000 clones, roughly 88% being singletons. Specimen: peripheral blood. The receptor set was obtained from a middle-aged man with acute or convalescent COVID-19.

This clone was seen only once. The rearrangement uses TRBV6-5 and TRBJ2-2; D not certain. The V end was cut by 8 bases, the J end by 9 bases, with 19 bases between. The CDR3 extends over 14 amino acids. The germline CDR1 and CDR2 sequences are MNHEY and SVGAGI. CDR3: CASGSDSPIRELFF. The CDR3 region has the DNA TGTGCCAGCGGGTCTGACTCCCCCATCCGGGAGCTGTTTTTT.

The rearrangement joins TRBV7-2 to TRBJ1-1; D is uncertain. The CDR3 length is 16 residues. The V end lost 4 bases, the J end lost 0 bases, and 15 bases lay between the germline ends. CDR1 and CDR2 from the germline V gene are SGHTA and FQGNSA. This chain's CDR3 is CASSSPYGVLNTEAFF. CDR3 bases: TGTGCCAGCAGCTCTCCCTACGGAGTACTGAACACTGAAGCTTTCTTT.

The genes are TRBV5-1 and TRBJ2-5, with D perhaps TRBD1 (5 bases). The V gene's germline CDR1 is SGHRS and CDR2 YFSETQ. CDR3 length: 15 amino acids. V shed 4 bases and J shed 1 base, with 14 bases lying between them. In nucleotides, the CDR3 is TGCGCCAGCAGCAAGACAGTCCTTAGCCAAGAGACCCAGTACTTC. Translating it yields CASSKTVLSQETQYF.

This rearrangement joins TRBV2 to TRBJ2-3; TRBD2 matches 11 bases. V lost 9 bases, J lost 4 bases, and 6 bases stayed unmatched. CDR3 length: 14 amino acids. The V gene's germline CDR1 is SNHLY and CDR2 FYNNEI. For the CDR3, the DNA is TGTGCCAGTAGCGGGAGGGCGAACCCAGATACGCAGTATTTT. Amino acid sequence: CASSGRANPDTQYF.

V and J are TRBV30 and TRBJ1-3, with 9 positions matching TRBD1. Losses at the gene ends were 2 bases for V and 3 bases for J; bases not matched to a gene: 5. Looked up from germline, CDR1 is GTSNPN and CDR2 is SVGIG (reference sequence). CDR3 length: 15 residues. The CDR3 protein is CAWSPTGGFGNTIYF. CDR3 nucleotide sequence: TGTGCCTGGAGTCCCACAGGGGGCTTTGGAAACACCATATATTTT.

The chain links TRBV19 to TRBJ2-3, with D tentatively TRBD1 (5 bases). This CDR3 comprises 13 residues. CDR1 and CDR2 from the germline V gene are LNHDA and SQIVND (reference sequence). The V gene lost 5 bases and the J gene lost 4 bases, with 10 bases spanning the gap. The CDR3 loop is CASSAIGADTQYF. In DNA form, the CDR3 reads TGTGCCAGTAGTGCGATAGGGGCAGATACGCAGTATTTT.

This clone came up a few times. V gene TRBV2 combines with J gene TRBJ2-7, with 11 bases lining up with TRBD2. The V gene's germline CDR1 is SNHLY and CDR2 FYNNEI. This CDR3 is built from 14 residues. Losses at the gene ends were 6 bases for V and 3 bases for J; bases not matched to a gene: 4. This CDR3 is CASRPGLAGYEQYF. Here the CDR3 DNA reads TGTGCCAGCAGACCCGGACTAGCGGGCTACGAGCAGTACTTC.

Only a few counts were recorded for this clone. The genes are TRBV12-5 and TRBJ1-4, with 12 bases fitting TRBD1. The junction had 5 bases not matched to a gene; V was cut back by 4 bases and J by 8 bases. Looked up from germline, CDR1 is LGHNT and CDR2 is FRNRAP. The CDR3 has 15 residues. The CDR3 sequence: CASGSGQGALEKLFF. CDR3 nucleotide sequence: TGTGCTAGTGGTTCGGGACAGGGGGCACTGGAAAAACTGTTTTTT.

This clone appeared a single time. The CDR3 DNA is TGTGCCAGCAGCCTGGAACTAGTGGGATCCTACAATGAGCAGTTCTTC. It specifies CASSLELVGSYNEQFF. V and J are TRBV11-2 and TRBJ2-1; a weak D match, TRBD2 (5 bases). The V gene's germline CDR1 is SGHAT and CDR2 FQNNGV. The CDR3 sequence is 16 residues long. Trimming removed 5 bases at V and 1 base at J, with 15 bases between.

V usage is TRBV7-8 and J usage is TRBJ1-3; possibly TRBD1 for D (5 bases). This CDR3 region has 17 residues. Per germline, CDR1 SGHVS and CDR2 FQNEAQ. The V end was cut by 0 bases, the J end by 0 bases, with 12 bases between. CDR3 amino acids: CASSLAGALFSGNTIYF. In nucleotides, the CDR3 is TGTGCCAGCAGCTTAGCAGGGGCCCTTTTCTCTGGAAACACCATATATTTT.

The V call is TRBV16, the J call TRBJ2-1; 9 nucleotides match TRBD1. CDR1 and CDR2 from the germline V gene are KGHSY and FQNENV. Trimming took 1 base from V and 5 from J; bases not matched to a gene: 3. This CDR3 is built from 15 residues. The CDR3, as DNA: TGTGCCAGCAGCCAATGGGGACAGGGAGACAATGAGCAGTTCTTC. As protein: CASSQWGQGDNEQFF.

The chain combines TRBV24-1 with TRBJ2-1, with 8 bases identical to TRBD2. V was pared by 3 bases and J by 2 bases, with 8 bases of the junction left unmatched. Per germline, CDR1 KGHDR and CDR2 SFDVKD. The CDR3 length is 17 residues. CDR3: CATSDVFPGLAYNEQFF. Written as DNA, the CDR3 is TGTGCCACCAGTGATGTCTTTCCGGGACTAGCCTACAATGAGCAGTTCTTC.

This rearrangement joins TRBV27 to TRBJ1-1; tentatively, D is TRBD1 (6 bases). V was clipped by 4 bases and J by 0 bases, with 18 bases between them. Germline loops: CDR1 MNHEY, CDR2 SMNVEV (reference sequence). The CDR3 has 17 amino acids. For the CDR3, the DNA is TGTGCCAGCAGTTGGAAGGGTTTACAGGGCATGAACACTGAAGCTTTCTTT. Translated, it gives CASSWKGLQGMNTEAFF.

This clone was observed a single time. This chain links TRBV6-1 with TRBJ1-5; weak D call: TRBD1 (5 bases). Germline V lookup: CDR1 MNHNS, CDR2 SASEGT. The ends were cut back, 4 bases at V and 1 base at J, with 17 bases in the middle. This CDR3 region has 17 residues. The CDR3 region has the DNA TGTGCCAGCAGTGGGAGGAGGGTACGGGGGAGCAATCAGCCCCAGCATTTT. It specifies CASSGRRVRGSNQPQHF.

The DNA of the CDR3 is TGTGCCAGCTCAGAGAGACAGGGTAACGGCTACACCTTC. Translating gives CASSERQGNGYTF. The chain uses TRBV18 and TRBJ1-2; 7 bases are a match to TRBD1. The CDR3 extends over 13 amino acids. Germline CDR1 KGHSH, CDR2 LQKENI. V dropped 5 bases and J dropped 8; count of bases not matched to a gene: 8.

The rearrangement links TRBV15 to TRBJ2-7; 9 nucleotides line up with TRBD1. The CDR3 consists of 15 residues. J lost 6 bases, V lost 5 bases, and 11 bases had no gene match. Germline loops: CDR1 LNHNV, CDR2 YYDKDF (reference sequence). The CDR3 loop is CATSSRRQGEGEQYF. The CDR3 DNA follows: TGTGCCACCAGCTCACGTCGACAGGGGGAGGGCGAGCAGTACTTC.